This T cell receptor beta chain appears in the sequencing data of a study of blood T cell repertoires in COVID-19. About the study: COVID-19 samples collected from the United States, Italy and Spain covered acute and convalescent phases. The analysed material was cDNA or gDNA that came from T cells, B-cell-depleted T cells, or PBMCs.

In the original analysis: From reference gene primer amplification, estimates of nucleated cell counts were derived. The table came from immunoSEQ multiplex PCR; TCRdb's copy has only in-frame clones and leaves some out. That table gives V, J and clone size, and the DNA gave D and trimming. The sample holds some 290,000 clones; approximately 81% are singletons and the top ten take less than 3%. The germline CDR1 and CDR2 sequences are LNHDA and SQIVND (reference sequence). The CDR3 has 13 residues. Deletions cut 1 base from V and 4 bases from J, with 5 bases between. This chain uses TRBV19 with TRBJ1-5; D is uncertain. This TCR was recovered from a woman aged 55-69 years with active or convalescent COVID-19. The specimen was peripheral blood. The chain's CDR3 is CASSIGQNQPQHF. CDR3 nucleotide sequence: TGTGCCAGTAGTATAGGCCAGAATCAGCCCCAGCATTTT.